The table lists the clone carrying this TCR beta chain with many counts. Its antigen is still unknown. The sample belongs to a study of neurological immune-mediated disorders. cDNA synthesis was performed by 5'RACE with 10-nucleotide random UMIs. TCRdb itself ran the 5' RACE reads through MiXCR, one entry per CDR3 protein. The table records some 47,000 distinct CDR3 sequences, roughly a fifth of them present only once. V lost 6 bases to trimming and J lost 6 bases; unmatched junction nucleotides: 10. The CDR3 covers 14 residues. Study results and caveats: CDR3 amino acid sequences found in expanded clones were never shared across subjects, suggesting private repertoires in all groups. In HTLV-1-associated myelopathy, TCR clonal expansion was greatest, and in multiple sclerosis it was least, below healthy controls.

The sample's time point: technical triplicate 3. PBMCs stored at -80 C, numbering 2 million, were the origin of the unsorted libraries. The receptor was derived from a man in his sixties with HTLV-1-associated myelopathy (HAM/TSP). The specimen sequenced was PBMCs. The J gene is TRBJ1-1, the V gene TRBV12-3 or TRBV12-4, with 7 bases lining up with TRBD1. CDR3 sequence reads: CASSRSTGFAEAFF. As DNA, the CDR3 is TGTGCCAGCAGCCGTTCGACAGGGTTCGCTGAAGCTTTCTTT.